This entry concerns a single T cell receptor beta chain. Its antigen is still unknown. Use of 60 Vbeta and 13 Jbeta primers characterized the PCR. Using immunoSEQ multiplex PCR, the repertoire was profiled, and TCRdb retains in-frame clones only, with some absent. The sample yields approximately 75,000 clones, of which the top ten take up 4% to 6%. This CDR3 has 20 amino acids. J lost 2 bases, V lost 4 bases, and 14 bases had no gene match. Germline lookup yields CDR1 SGDLS and CDR2 YYNGEE. These data come from a study of cytomegalovirus exposure and HLA in healthy donors. Study results and caveats: CMV serostatus alone was available as immune exposure information. Productive rates of about 90% or about 30% were seen for most TCR beta V segments in an earlier analysis. Reported findings show TCR beta sequences accurately forecast HLA-A and HLA-B alleles in most subjects.

The source is a man aged 35 to 55 in good health and CMV-seronegative. This chain joins TRBV9 and TRBJ2-5; 16 bases align to TRBD2. Specimen: PBMCs. CDR3 bases: TGTGCCAGCAGCTCTGGCGCGGGGACTAGCGGGAGGGGTTGGCAAGAGACCCAGTACTTC. The encoded protein is CASSSGAGTSGRGWQETQYF.